This TCR beta chain was retrieved from a study of shared clonotypes between healthy human individuals. Adult Caucasians living in Nashville, Tennessee made up all of the donors. The repertoire was sequenced with immunoSEQ multiplex PCR; TCRdb's copy has only in-frame clones and lacks some. The sample has 450,000 to 500,000 clones, 75% to 85% seen once; the top ten hold about an eighth. The TCR was taken from a woman aged 35 to 49 in good health. Some clones in this sample may be carry-over from other donors' samples. Sequenced input: PBMCs.

The CDR3 DNA reads as TGTGCCAGCTCCATAGGGCCTCGTGGGCAGTTCTTC. Residues: CASSIGPRGQFF. V gene TRBV18 combines with J gene TRBJ2-1, with D hard to call. Germline V gene lookup returns CDR1 KGHSH and CDR2 LQKENI. Trimming pared 6 bases from V and 12 bases from J, leaving 15 bases between. The CDR3 consists of 12 residues. Combining the CDR3 with reference TRBV18 and TRBJ2-1 gives the whole variable domain NAGVMQNPRHLVRRRGQEARLRCSPMKGHSHVYWYRQLPEEGLKFMVYLQKENIIDESGMPKERFSAEFPKEGPSILRIQQVVRGDSAAYFCASSIGPRGQFFGPGTRLTVL.